The source of this T cell receptor (beta chain) is a study of blood T cell repertoires in COVID-19. The wider study: Sources were T cells, B-cell-depleted T cells, or PBMCs; the material itself was cDNA or gDNA.

In the study's own analysis: How many nucleated cells were present was estimated from reference gene primer amplification. Data came from immunoSEQ multiplex PCR; TCRdb stores just in-frame clones and leaves some out. The V and J calls and clone size are taken from that table; D and trimming were inferred from the DNA. The profile covers roughly 400,000 clones, with approximately 93% appearing a single time and 0.86% taken by the ten largest. Assignments of participants to cohorts depended upon their own reported clinical history. It was within 2 weeks before study entry that exposed participants met a COVID-19 case. Trimming cost V 0 bases and J 8 bases, with 14 bases left between them. This CDR3 spans 14 amino acids. Germline V gene sequence: CDR1 SGHRS, CDR2 YFSETQ.

The sequenced sample consisted of PBMCs or T cells enriched from blood (not recorded which). The chain couples TRBV5-1 to TRBJ1-2; D is possibly TRBD1 (5 bases). The clonotype was recovered from a woman in her thirties or forties who had been exposed to COVID-19. The CDR3 is CASSLEPGYRGYTF. CDR3 sequence (DNA): TGCGCCAGCAGCTTGGAACCAGGGTACAGGGGCTACACCTTC.